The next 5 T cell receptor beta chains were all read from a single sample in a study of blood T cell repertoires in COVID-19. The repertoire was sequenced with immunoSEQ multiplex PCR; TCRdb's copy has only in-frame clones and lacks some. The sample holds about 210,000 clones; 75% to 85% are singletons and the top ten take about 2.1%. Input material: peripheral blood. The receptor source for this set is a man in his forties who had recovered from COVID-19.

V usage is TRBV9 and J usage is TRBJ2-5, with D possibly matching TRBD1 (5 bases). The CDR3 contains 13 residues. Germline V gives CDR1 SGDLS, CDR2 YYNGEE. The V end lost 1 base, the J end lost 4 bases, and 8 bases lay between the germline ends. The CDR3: CASSVLGPETQYF. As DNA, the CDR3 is TGTGCCAGCAGCGTACTGGGGCCAGAGACCCAGTACTTC.

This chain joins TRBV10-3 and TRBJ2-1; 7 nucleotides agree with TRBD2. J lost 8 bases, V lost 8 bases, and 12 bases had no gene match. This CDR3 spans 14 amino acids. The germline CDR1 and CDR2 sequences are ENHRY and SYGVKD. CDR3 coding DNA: TGTGCCATCGAGGAGCGGGGCCAGAGGGATGAGCAGTTCTTC. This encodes CAIEERGQRDEQFF.

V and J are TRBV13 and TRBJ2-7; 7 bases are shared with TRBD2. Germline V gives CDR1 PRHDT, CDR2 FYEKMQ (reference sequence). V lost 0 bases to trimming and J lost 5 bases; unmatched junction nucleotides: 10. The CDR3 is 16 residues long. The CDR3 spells CASSLGRASGFDEQYF. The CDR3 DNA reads TGTGCCAGCAGCTTAGGCCGAGCTAGCGGATTCGACGAGCAGTACTTC.

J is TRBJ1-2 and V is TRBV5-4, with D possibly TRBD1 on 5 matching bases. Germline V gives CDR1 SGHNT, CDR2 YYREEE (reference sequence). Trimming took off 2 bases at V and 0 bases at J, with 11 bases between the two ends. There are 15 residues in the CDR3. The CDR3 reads CASSFDRIANYGYTF. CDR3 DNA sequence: TGTGCCAGCAGCTTCGACAGAATAGCTAACTATGGCTACACCTTC.

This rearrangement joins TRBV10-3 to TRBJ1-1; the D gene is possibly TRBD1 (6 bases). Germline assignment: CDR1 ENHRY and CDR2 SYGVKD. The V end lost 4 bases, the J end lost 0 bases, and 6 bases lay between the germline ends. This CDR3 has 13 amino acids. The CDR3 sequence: CAISGTVNTEAFF. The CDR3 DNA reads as TGTGCCATCAGTGGGACAGTGAACACTGAAGCTTTCTTT.